This T cell receptor beta chain was documented in a study of T cells in Graves' hyperthyroidism and ophthalmopathy. About the research overall: The blood sample was taken at first diagnosis, before treatment began. Broader study findings: Expanded thyroid clonotypes (above 0.001) were mostly also found in blood.

Thyroid ultrasound and orbital computed tomography, with clinical symptoms and serum thyroxine and TRAb, informed diagnoses. With 8 bases clipped from V and 9 bases from J, the junction kept 14 bases outside the gene matches. The CDR3 contains 15 residues. Germline V gene sequence: CDR1 MDHEN, CDR2 SYDVKM. This clonotype was seen ten or more times. The antigen is not known. From RNA transcripts, TCR beta CDR3 regions were amplified. A set of HTBI primers served as the primers for a first-round RT-PCR of the TCR CDR3. From the multiplex PCR reads, TCRdb called clonotypes with MiXCR, one entry per CDR3 protein. The table includes more than 300,000 distinct CDR3 sequences, roughly 17% detected once.

This TCR was recovered from a young woman with Graves' hyperthyroidism that later progressed to Graves' ophthalmopathy. This rearrangement joins TRBV28 to TRBJ2-2; the match to TRBD1 covers 8 bases. The specimen sequenced was blood. The CDR3 bases are TGTGCCAGCCGAAAGGGACAGGCGAGGTCGTGGGAGCTGTTTTTT. Encoded protein: CASRKGQARSWELFF.